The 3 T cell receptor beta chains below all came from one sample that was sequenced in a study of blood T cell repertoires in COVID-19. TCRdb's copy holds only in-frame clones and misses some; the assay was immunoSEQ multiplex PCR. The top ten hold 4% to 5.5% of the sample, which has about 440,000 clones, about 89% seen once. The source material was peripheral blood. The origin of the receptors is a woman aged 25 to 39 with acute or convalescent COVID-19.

Here the CDR3 reads CASVRDSNQPQHF. The CDR3 region has the DNA TGTGCCAGCGTGCGGGATAGCAATCAGCCCCAGCATTTT. The chain combines TRBV12-3 or TRBV12-4 with TRBJ1-5, with D unresolved. V was clipped by 8 bases and J by 0 bases, with 8 bases between them. The CDR3 totals 13 residues.

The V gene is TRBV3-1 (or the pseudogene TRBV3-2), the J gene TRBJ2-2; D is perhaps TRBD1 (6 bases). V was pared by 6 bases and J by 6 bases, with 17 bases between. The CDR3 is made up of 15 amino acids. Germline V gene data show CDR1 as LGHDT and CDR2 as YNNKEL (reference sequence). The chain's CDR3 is CASRRTGLGSGELFF. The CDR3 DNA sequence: TGTGCCAGCAGACGAACAGGGCTTGGGTCCGGGGAGCTGTTTTTT.

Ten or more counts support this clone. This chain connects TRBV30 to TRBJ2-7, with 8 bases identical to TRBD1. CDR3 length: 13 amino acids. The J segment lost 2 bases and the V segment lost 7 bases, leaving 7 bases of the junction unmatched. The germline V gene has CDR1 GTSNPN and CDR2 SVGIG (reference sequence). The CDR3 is CAFARDRPYEQYF. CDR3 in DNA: TGTGCCTTCGCCCGGGACAGGCCCTACGAGCAGTACTTC. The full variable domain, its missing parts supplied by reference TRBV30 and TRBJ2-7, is SQTIHQWPATLVQPVGSPLSLECTVEGTSNPNLYWYRQAAGRGLQLLFYSVGIGQISSEVPQNLSASRPQDRQFILSSKKLLLSDSGFYLCAFARDRPYEQYFGPGTRLTVT.